The 9 T cell receptor beta chains presented below share a single source sample, sequenced in a study of PD-L1 blockade in urothelial cancer (dated by TCRdb to about 2017). To prepare the library, the immunoSEQ multiplex PCR assay was applied. This immuneACCESS table, as held by TCRdb, lists in-frame sequences with V and J called but not all clones. Of the missing ones, under half trace to an unresolved V gene in checked studies; the others have no known cause. The sample table records fewer than 75,000 clones; roughly 80% of these occur just once. About 4.5% of the sample comes from the top ten. Here the sequenced sample was PBMCs, taken around atezolizumab (anti-PD-L1) treatment. These receptors all stem from a man in his 70s with urothelial cancer.

V is TRBV21-1 and J is TRBJ2-7; the tabulated D call, TRBD1, remains unverified against the DNA. TRBV21-1 is classified as a pseudogene. There are 15 residues in the CDR3. The chain's CDR3 is CASSKARQVSYEQYF. CDR3 coding DNA: TGTGCCAGCAGCAAAGCGAGACAGGTCTCCTACGAGCAGTACTTC.

This rearrangement joins TRBV6-6 to TRBJ2-7; TRBD2 aligns across 8 bases. CDR3 length: 14 residues. CDR1 is MNHNY, CDR2 SVGAGI, per germline (reference sequence). V lost 2 bases and J lost 5; bases outside the gene matches: 5. The CDR3 DNA reads TGTGCCAGCAGTTACCCCGGACTAGCCAACGAGCAGTACTTC. Residues: CASSYPGLANEQYF.

The chain couples TRBV7-9 to TRBJ2-5; 9 nucleotides agree with TRBD1. Unmatched junction bases numbered 10, after V lost 6 bases and J lost 2 bases. The CDR3 has 16 residues. Germline values: CDR1 SEHNR, CDR2 FQNEAQ (reference sequence). The CDR3 nucleotides are TGTGCCAGCAGTCGAACCGGGACAGGGTTTCAAGAGACCCAGTACTTC. As protein: CASSRTGTGFQETQYF. Full variable domain (remainder filled in from reference TRBV7-9 and TRBJ2-5): DTGVSQNPRHKITKRGQNVTFRCDPISEHNRLYWYRQTLGQGPEFLTYFQNEAQLEKSRLLSDRFSAERPKGSFSTLEIQRTEQGDSAMYLCASSRTGTGFQETQYFGPGTRLLVL.

V usage is TRBV28 and J usage is TRBJ1-2; D is possibly TRBD1 (5 bases). The ends were cut back, 5 bases at V and 4 bases at J, with 5 bases in the middle. Germline values: CDR1 MDHEN, CDR2 SYDVKM. This CDR3 is 11 amino acids long. The DNA of the CDR3 is TGTGCCAGCAGTGACAGCTATGGCTACACCTTC. Translating it yields CASSDSYGYTF.

The chain joins TRBV5-6 to TRBJ1-4; 9 bases are shared with TRBD1. The V segment lost 2 bases and the J segment 3 bases; nucleotides outside the gene matches: 5. The CDR3 sequence is 16 residues long. Germline V gene data show CDR1 as SGHDT and CDR2 as YYEEEE. In DNA, the CDR3 is TGTGCCAGCAGCTTCAACAGGGGGCTGGCTAATGAAAAACTGTTTTTT. Protein product: CASSFNRGLANEKLFF.

The V gene is TRBV28, the J gene TRBJ2-7; D unresolved. Per the germline V gene, CDR1 is MDHEN and CDR2 is SYDVKM. This CDR3 comprises 14 residues. V was trimmed by 5 bases and J by 1 base, leaving 12 bases between them. This CDR3 reads CASSRPARSYEQYF. DNA of the CDR3: TGTGCCAGCAGTCGTCCAGCGCGTTCCTACGAGCAGTACTTC.

This chain connects TRBV6-1 to TRBJ1-2; D uncertain. Germline V CDR1 and CDR2: MNHNS, SASEGT. The CDR3 has 14 amino acids. V was pared by 1 base and J by 0 bases, with 6 bases between. The CDR3 nucleotides are TGTGCCAGCAGTGAAGGGGCAGCTAACTATGGCTACACCTTC. Its protein product is CASSEGAANYGYTF.

The V call is TRBV5-6, the J call TRBJ2-2; D is uncertain. With 0 bases removed from V and 4 bases from J, the gap between germline ends came to 7 bases. The CDR3 covers 14 residues. The V gene's germline CDR1 is SGHDT and CDR2 YYEEEE. The CDR3 DNA reads TGTGCCAGCAGCTTGGACCCGGGCACCGGGGAGCTGTTTTTT. It specifies CASSLDPGTGELFF.

This clone has a handful of counts. The genes are TRBV23-1 and TRBJ1-1, with TRBD1 identical over 7 bases. TRBV23-1 is filed as an ORF, its function uncertain. V shed 4 bases, J shed 5 bases, and the junction held 7 bases outside the gene matches. CDR3 length: 14 residues. CDR3 loop: CASSRSQGRTEAFF. The CDR3 DNA reads as TGCGCCAGCAGTCGATCACAGGGGAGGACTGAAGCTTTCTTT.